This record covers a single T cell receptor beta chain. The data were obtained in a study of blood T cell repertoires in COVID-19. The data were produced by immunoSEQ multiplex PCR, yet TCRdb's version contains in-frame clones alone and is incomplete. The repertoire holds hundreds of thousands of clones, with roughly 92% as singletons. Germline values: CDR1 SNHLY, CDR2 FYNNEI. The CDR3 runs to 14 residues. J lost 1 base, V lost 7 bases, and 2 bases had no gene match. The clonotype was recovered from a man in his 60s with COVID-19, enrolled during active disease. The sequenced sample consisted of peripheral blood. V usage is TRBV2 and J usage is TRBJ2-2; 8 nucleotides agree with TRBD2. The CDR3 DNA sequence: TGTGCCAGCAAAGGGACTAGGAACACCGGGGAGCTGTTTTTT. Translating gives CASKGTRNTGELFF.